This TCR beta chain was recorded in a study of cytomegalovirus exposure and HLA in healthy donors (dated by TCRdb to the late 2010s). About the full investigation: An earlier analysis of several hundred of the donors reported approximately 300 Gb of sequence data and 100 million to 130 million unique TCR beta sequences from about 200 million T cells. An early release covering about 600 HLA-typed donors comprised 250 to 350 gigabases of sequencing data and 85 million or so unique TCR sequences. Of the approximately 400 genotyped donors, approximately 80% fell in the genetic ancestry cluster associated with self-reported Caucasian donors. The aim of the study was to test whether cataloging public T cell receptors could identify signatures of past pathogen exposure. The T cell repertoires of about 700 subjects were profiled by immunosequencing and related to cytomegalovirus serostatus. Along with the roughly 700-subject first cohort, a separate validation cohort of around 110 different subjects was used. The study combined high-throughput TCR immunosequencing, statistical association of individual TCRs with disease status, and machine learning to predict cytomegalovirus infection status. A later analysis re-examined previously published TCR beta repertoires from more than 550 donors and added high-resolution HLA genotyping to investigate patterns of TCR occurrence. In the later analysis, no new phenotypic data were used to find candidate immune exposures; instead, reliance was placed on TCR beta sequences and their occurrence across donors. To decide whether each TCR beta V gene segment behaved as functional or pseudogenic, an earlier analysis of over 500 of the donors relied on high-throughput TCR beta sequencing. Alongside the repertoire data, information on donor age, sex, ethnicity and CMV serostatus was compiled. A later genetic analysis took genome-wide SNP genotypes for about 55% of the roughly 700 donors and used that subset as a discovery cohort. All discovery cohort repertoires had been generated using a single sequencing platform. HLA typing included class I and class II loci at four-digit resolution. The number of donors typed differed by locus, with about 629-640 for A, B, C, DRB1 and DQB1, roughly 550 for DQA1, over 600 for DPA1, and some 470 for DPB1. A handful of DR-DQ haplotypes were handled as single units for association and clustering because linkage in the cohort was strong. On average, approximately 250,000 unique TCR beta nucleotide sequences were sequenced per donor among a few hundred genotyped donors of the cohort, with around 19% of those sequences being non-productive. Broader findings and caveats from the paper: For the cohort, immune exposure information was limited to CMV serostatus. In the study, 150 to 200 TCR beta chains were listed as associated with cytomegalovirus. Sequencing depth was assumed to be roughly uniform across donors in the presence/absence analyses, though that assumption may not hold. Because counts were too low, approximately 15 rarely observed V segments, including chromosome 9 orphons, were excluded from the earlier analysis of under 650 of the donors. Three of the identified cytomegalovirus-associated TCR beta chains were confirmed in vitro to be specific for cytomegalovirus antigens. In a later analysis, TCR association rates were found to vary across HLA loci, with the most associated TCRs seen for DRB1 alleles and the fewest for HLA-C alleles. Because HLA typing was missing for some donors at each locus, association tests included only the typed subset. While some public TCRs were present in many individuals, most TCR sequences turned up only very rarely across donors. An association between a missense DCLRE1C variant and V-gene and J-gene trimming of TCR beta chains was found in a later genetic analysis and replicated in an independent cohort. According to a later analysis, parvovirus B19, influenza, CMV and Epstein-Barr virus appeared linked to several top co-occurrence clusters. Specific HLA alleles were associated with 15,000 to 20,000 TCR beta sequences at a false discovery rate of 0.05 in a later analysis. The classifier was reported to diagnose cytomegalovirus status with high specificity and sensitivity in both the original and validation cohorts. A further reported finding was that TCR beta sequences accurately predicted the HLA-A and HLA-B alleles for most subjects in the first cohort. The cohort was sequenced for TCR beta chains only, and without alpha or paired-chain data the features that could be detected were limited. A later genetic analysis reported fewer N-insertions in productive TCRs among donors in an Asian-associated ancestry cluster than the roughly 670-donor mean. A cluster of highly shared sequence variants was judged likely to represent a technical artifact of the sequencing pipeline. A later analysis found that most CMV-associated TCR beta chains appeared HLA-restricted, with HLA associations seemingly driven largely by CMV exposure. Broadly in line with IMGT annotations, most TCR beta V segments showed up in productive rearrangements about 87% or about 30% of the time in an earlier analysis of some 590 of the donors. According to the authors, the approach could potentially be generalized to other disease states and immunological phenotypes. Correlated functional status among segregating V segments might reflect linkage disequilibrium, but an unknown experimental factor could not be ruled out. In a later analysis, HLA-associated TCR beta chains were found to be more clonally expanded and to have lower generation probabilities than equally common non-associated chains. Because the 87-base-pair reads could not distinguish some IMGT-functional V segments, including TRBV6-2 and TRBV6-3, those segments were excluded. When HLA alleles, especially DR and DQ, strongly co-occurred, TCR associations were difficult to assign to individual alleles.

The germline V gene (reference sequence) gives CDR1 as SEHNR and CDR2 as FQNEAQ. From its cysteine to its phenylalanine, the CDR3 spans 15 amino acids. Kept here is only the CDR3 DNA, which spans 45 bases and is read in frame from base 1. At the junction V is shortened by 5 bases and J by 0 bases, with 14 bases in between. A note on this clone: Its specific antigen is unknown. Per-base qualities were not stored, and no clone one base away is much larger.

Preparation of the library involved the immunoSEQ multiplex PCR assay. The multiplex PCR relied on a mix of 60 forward primers for TCR Vbeta segments and 13 reverse primers for TCR Jbeta segments. A multiplex PCR assay on genomic DNA amplified the CDR3 region of rearranged TCR beta genes. Amplified TCR beta libraries were sequenced as 87-base-pair reads on the Illumina HiSeq System. As for the original processing: In a later analysis, tens of millions of unique TCR beta chains were counted across the approximately 640 repertoires, and some 10 million of these chains were shared by at least two donors. To remove PCR and sequencing errors, raw reads were error-corrected and collapsed into unique sequences using a nearest-neighbor algorithm that merged closely related sequences. To assign V, D and J gene segments, CDR3 sequences were aligned to IMGT reference sequences. For a sequence to be retained, at least a six-nucleotide match to both a V gene segment and a J gene segment was required. A rearrangement counted as productive if the CDR3 had no stop codons and remained in frame with V and J, and every other rearrangement counted as non-productive. CDR3 was defined by IMGT convention, running from the second conserved V-encoded cysteine to the conserved J-encoded phenylalanine. Sequences without an unambiguous match to a single V gene segment were excluded from the earlier analysis of a few hundred of the donors. In an earlier analysis of around 590 of the donors, a V segment was called functional when productive rearrangements were above 56.7%, and segregating when the standard deviation between donors exceeded 5%. A statistical classification framework was built for diagnosing cytomegalovirus status from the catalog of TCR beta chain sequences. In a later analysis, V and J genes were assigned by comparing TCR nucleotide sequences against IMGT/GENE-DB human TR gene sequences. The TCRdist pipeline was used in a later analysis to assign CDR3 sequences and most-parsimonious VDJ recombination scenarios. In a later analysis, each TCR beta chain was defined by its CDR3 amino acid sequence together with its V-gene family, and reads without a unique V-gene family were excluded. To address suspected cross-contamination and a sequencing artifact, a later analysis removed 450 to 700 highly shared, low-generation-probability nucleotide sequences. For each public chain, a later analysis derived a clonal expansion index from normalized ranks of inferred template counts within each repertoire. Generation probabilities in a later analysis came from a VDJ recombination model fitted to out-of-frame rearrangements, and those results were checked against IGoR. A later analysis scored TCR-TCR, TCR-HLA and TCR-CMV co-occurrence with hypergeometric tests, applying a repertoire-size bias correction to TCR pairs. To estimate false discovery rates, a later analysis permuted the HLA or CMV assignments 20 times. In a later analysis, co-occurring TCRs were grouped using DBSCAN, and TCRdist sequence similarity was added for clustering within HLA-allele-positive subsets. Co-occurrence clustering excluded repertoires with fewer than 30,000 or more than 120,000 public chains, plus five with anomalous nucleotide sharing. TCRdb stores this immuneACCESS table with in-frame sequences only. Part of the clones is absent; in the studies checked, under half of the shortfall reflects unresolved V genes, and no reason is known for the rest. That table is the source of V, J and clone size, and D and trimming were worked out from the DNA. Present in this sample are around 220,000 clones, approximately 80% of which were seen just once. About 0.22% of the sample is in the top ten clones.

The cohort was made up of roughly 670 healthy bone marrow donors. At the time of sampling, all cohort members were nominally healthy, though unrecorded immune exposures were likely present. The donor tested CMV seronegative, placing the donor among the approximately 360 seronegative members of the cohort. Each donor provided a peripheral blood sample, and peripheral blood mononuclear cells were used for TCR beta sequencing. Genomic DNA extraction from the blood cell samples was performed with the Qiagen DNeasy Blood Extraction Kit. Recombination joined TRBV7-9 with TRBJ2-7, and the D gene may be TRBD2, 5 bases matching. The source is a girl aged 2-9 years in good health and CMV-seronegative. Specimen: PBMCs. The CDR3 loop reads CASSAPGSSSYEQYF. The base sequence is TGTGCCAGCAGCGCCCCGGGGTCAAGCTCCTACGAGCAGTACTTC.